These T cell receptor beta chains were read from a single sample in a study of OX40 agonist ivuxolimab in advanced cancers. TCRdb's table, derived via immunoSEQ multiplex PCR, lists solely in-frame clones and lacks some. The data show 45,000 to 65,000 clones, with approximately 91% seen just once and approximately 6.6% held by the top ten. Sample: CD4+ or CD8+ T cells sorted from blood, taken in a trial of the OX40 agonist ivuxolimab. Receptors were obtained from an adult with an advanced solid tumor such as melanoma, head and neck, liver or kidney cancer. The CDR3 runs from the conserved cysteine through the conserved F or W.

TRBJ2-6,TRBV29-1,CSVEDRGAGSFGANVLTF
TRBJ2-7,TRBV28,CASSSAGGGYF
TRBJ2-1,TRBV28,CASSPSSQGPTYNEQFF
TRBJ2-1,TRBV29-1,CSATPGLNEQFF
TRBJ2-7,TRBV27,CASSPPGAALSHEQYF
TRBJ2-1,TRBV5-4,CASSLERKIFF
TRBJ1-1,TRBV27,CASSPWEGLDTEAFF
TRBJ1-2,TRBV9,CASSVGGQSYGYTF
TRBJ1-5,TRBV2,CASSDSLSNQPQHF
TRBJ2-7,TRBV5-1,CASSFTGGSYEQYF
TRBJ2-2,TRBV6-5,CASSYLAGRELFF
TRBJ2-3,TRBV20-1,CSAKGDTQYF
TRBJ2-1,TRBV11-2,CASSLVRLAVYNEQFF
TRBJ2-2,TRBV29-1,CSVERQPDGELFF
TRBJ2-7,TRBV30,CAWSVLGTGGYEQYF
TRBJ2-5,TRBV11-2,CASSQQGQETQYF
TRBJ2-1,TRBV6-5,CASSPGQGVNNEQFF
TRBJ2-7,TRBV11-2,CASSLGATGRAYEQYF
TRBJ2-1,TRBV5-1,CASSLNRDRGGGEQFF
TRBJ2-3,TRBV10-3,CATGQGGGADTQYF
TRBJ2-7,TRBV10-3,CAISPDRDESFF
TRBJ2-4,TRBV29-1,CSVEGRTGDIQYF
TRBJ1-4,TRBV14,CASSLMTGGKLFF
TRBJ2-7,TRBV6-5,CASSYGGIGEQYF
TRBJ2-7,TRBV7-2,CASSVPGPYEQYF
TRBJ2-3,TRBV11-2,CASSFPVGQWGDTQYF
TRBJ2-1,TRBV5-1,CASSPSTLYNEQFF
TRBJ1-2,TRBV27,CASSLLGMTGGYYGYTF
TRBJ1-1,TRBV6-1,CASSEGPALNTEAFF
TRBJ1-5,TRBV19,CASSIRDRVNSNQPQHF
TRBJ2-7,TRBV19,CASSRSQLGYEQYF
TRBJ2-1,TRBV4-1,CASSQPISGRAGNEQFF
TRBJ2-7,TRBV30,CAWRVRTGLPREQYF
TRBJ2-3,TRBV29-1,CSVEEGTDTQYF
TRBJ2-1,TRBV7-3,CASSLNGGLAGDEQFF
TRBJ1-5,TRBV6-1,CAIQGERSQPQHF
TRBJ2-7,TRBV5-6,CASSSWTAQREYF
TRBJ2-7,TRBV19,CASRKNQDQAYEQYF
TRBJ2-2,TRBV7-8,CASKLTLASGELFF
TRBJ2-7,TRBV2,CASSGWYEQYF